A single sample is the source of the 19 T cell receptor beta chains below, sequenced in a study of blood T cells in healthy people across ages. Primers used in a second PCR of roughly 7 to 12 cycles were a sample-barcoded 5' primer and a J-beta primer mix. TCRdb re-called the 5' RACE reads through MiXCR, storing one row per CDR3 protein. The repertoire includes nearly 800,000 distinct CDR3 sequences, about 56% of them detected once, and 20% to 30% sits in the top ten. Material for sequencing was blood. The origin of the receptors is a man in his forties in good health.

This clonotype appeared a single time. The CDR3 sequence: CSVPASPIFNAGELFF. The CDR3 nucleotides are TGCAGCGTTCCCGCTAGCCCCATATTTAACGCCGGGGAGCTGTTTTTT. V and J are TRBV29-1 and TRBJ2-2; D may be TRBD2 (5 bases). The length of the CDR3 is 16 residues. Germline-derived CDR1 and CDR2 are SQVTM and ANQGSEA. V gave up 5 bases and J gave up 6 bases, with 22 bases separating them.

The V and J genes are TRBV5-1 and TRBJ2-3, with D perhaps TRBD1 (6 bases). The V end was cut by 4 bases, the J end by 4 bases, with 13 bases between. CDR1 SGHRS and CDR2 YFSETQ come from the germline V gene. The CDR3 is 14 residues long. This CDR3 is CASSLQQGSDTQYF. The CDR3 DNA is TGCGCCAGCAGCCTCCAACAGGGTTCAGATACGCAGTATTTT.

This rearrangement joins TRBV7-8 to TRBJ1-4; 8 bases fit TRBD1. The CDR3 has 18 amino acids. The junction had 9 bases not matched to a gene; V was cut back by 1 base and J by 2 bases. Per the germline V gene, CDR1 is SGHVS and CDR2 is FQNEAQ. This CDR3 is CASSLVSAGGWTNEKLFF. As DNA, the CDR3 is TGTGCCAGCAGCTTAGTATCTGCAGGGGGCTGGACTAATGAAAAACTGTTTTTT.

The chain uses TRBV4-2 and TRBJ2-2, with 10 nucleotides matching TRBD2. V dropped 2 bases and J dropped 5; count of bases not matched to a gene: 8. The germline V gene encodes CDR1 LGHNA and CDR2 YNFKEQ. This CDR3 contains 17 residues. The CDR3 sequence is CASSQSISGGLTGELFF. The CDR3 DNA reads TGTGCCAGCAGCCAAAGTATTAGCGGGGGGCTTACCGGGGAGCTGTTTTTT.

This CDR3 is CSAFAGLAGRNEQFF. CDR3 DNA sequence: TGCAGTGCTTTCGCGGGACTAGCGGGAAGGAATGAGCAGTTCTTC. This chain joins TRBV20-1 and TRBJ2-1; 13 nucleotides agree with TRBD2. Germline CDR1 and CDR2: DFQATT and SNEGSKA (reference sequence). Germline trimming cut 5 bases from V and 7 bases from J; bases unmatched to any gene: 8. This CDR3 is built from 15 residues.

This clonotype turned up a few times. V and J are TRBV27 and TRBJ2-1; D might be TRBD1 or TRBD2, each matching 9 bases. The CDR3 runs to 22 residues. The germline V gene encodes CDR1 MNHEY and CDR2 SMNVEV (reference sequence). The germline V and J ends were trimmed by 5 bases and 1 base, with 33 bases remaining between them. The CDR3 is CASSPKHRDRDHSGGSYNEQFF. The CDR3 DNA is TGTGCCAGCAGTCCCAAGCACAGGGACAGGGACCATAGCGGGGGTTCCTACAATGAGCAGTTCTTC.

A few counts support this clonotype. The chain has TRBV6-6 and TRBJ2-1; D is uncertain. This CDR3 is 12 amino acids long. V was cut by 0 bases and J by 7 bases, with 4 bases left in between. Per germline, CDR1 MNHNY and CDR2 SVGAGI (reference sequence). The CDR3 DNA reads TGTGCCAGCAGTTACTCTTCTAATGAGCAGTTCTTC. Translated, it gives CASSYSSNEQFF.

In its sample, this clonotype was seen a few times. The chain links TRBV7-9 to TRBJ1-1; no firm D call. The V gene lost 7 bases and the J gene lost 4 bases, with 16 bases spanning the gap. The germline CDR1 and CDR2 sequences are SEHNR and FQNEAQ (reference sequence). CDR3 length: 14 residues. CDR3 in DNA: TGTGCCAGCACCCGAGAATTAGGCGCCACTGAAGCTTTCTTT. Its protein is CASTRELGATEAFF.

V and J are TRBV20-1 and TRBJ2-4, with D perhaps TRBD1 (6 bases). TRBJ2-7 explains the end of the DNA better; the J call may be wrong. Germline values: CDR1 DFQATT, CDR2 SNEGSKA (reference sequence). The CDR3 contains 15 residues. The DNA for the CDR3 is TGCAGTGCTACCACCGGGGTAGGGGGTCCCTACGAGCAGTACTTC. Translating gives CSATTGVGGPYEQYF.

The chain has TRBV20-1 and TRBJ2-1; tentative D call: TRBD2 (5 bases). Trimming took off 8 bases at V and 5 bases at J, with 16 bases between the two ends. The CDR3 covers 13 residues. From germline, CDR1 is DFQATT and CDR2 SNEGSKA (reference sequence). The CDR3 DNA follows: TGCAGTTCTTGGGCCGACTACAACAATGAGCAGTTCTTC. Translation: CSSWADYNNEQFF.

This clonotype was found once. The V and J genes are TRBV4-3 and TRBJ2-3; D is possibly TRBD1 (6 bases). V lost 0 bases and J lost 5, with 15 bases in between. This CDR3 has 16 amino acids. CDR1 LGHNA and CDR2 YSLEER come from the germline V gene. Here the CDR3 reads CASSQDQGNQGDTQYF. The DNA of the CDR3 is TGCGCCAGCAGCCAAGATCAGGGGAATCAGGGAGATACGCAGTATTTT.

In nucleotides, the CDR3 is TGTGCCAGCAGTCCCCTGGGTTCCCGCAATGAGCAGTTCTTC. Translation gives CASSPLGSRNEQFF. The chain links TRBV12-3 or TRBV12-4 to TRBJ2-1, with no clear D. Trimming pared 5 bases from V and 6 bases from J, leaving 14 bases between. This CDR3 region has 14 residues.

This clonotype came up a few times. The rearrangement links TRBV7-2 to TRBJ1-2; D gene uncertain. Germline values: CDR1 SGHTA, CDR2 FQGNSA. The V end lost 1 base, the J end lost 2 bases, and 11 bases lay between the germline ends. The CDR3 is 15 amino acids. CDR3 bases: TGTGCCAGCAGCTTAGAACATCTACCCAACTATGGCTACACCTTC. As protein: CASSLEHLPNYGYTF.

For the CDR3, the DNA is TGTGCCAGCAGCGTAGGTAGCGGGGGACGCACAGATACGCAGTATTTT. Translation: CASSVGSGGRTDTQYF. The chain employs TRBV9 and TRBJ2-3; 9 bases are shared with TRBD2. The germline V gene encodes CDR1 SGDLS and CDR2 YYNGEE. This CDR3 comprises 16 residues. Trimming took 0 bases from V and 1 from J; bases not matched to a gene: 3.

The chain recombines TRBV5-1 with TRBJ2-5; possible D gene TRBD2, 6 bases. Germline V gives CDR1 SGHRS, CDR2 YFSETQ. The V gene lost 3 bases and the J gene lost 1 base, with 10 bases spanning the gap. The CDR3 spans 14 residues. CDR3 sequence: CASSSAGLQETQYF. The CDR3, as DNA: TGCGCCAGCAGCTCAGCGGGCCTCCAAGAGACCCAGTACTTC.

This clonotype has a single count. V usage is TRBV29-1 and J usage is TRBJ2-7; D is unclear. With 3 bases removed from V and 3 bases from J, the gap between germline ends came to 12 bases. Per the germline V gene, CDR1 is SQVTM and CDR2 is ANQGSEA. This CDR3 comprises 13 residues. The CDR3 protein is CSVETTALYEQYF. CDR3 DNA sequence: TGCAGCGTTGAGACCACAGCGCTCTACGAGCAGTACTTC.

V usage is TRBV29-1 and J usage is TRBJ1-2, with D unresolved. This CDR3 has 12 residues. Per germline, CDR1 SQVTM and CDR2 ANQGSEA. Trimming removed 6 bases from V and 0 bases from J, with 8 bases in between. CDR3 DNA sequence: TGCAGCGTCACAATGGCTAACTATGGCTACACCTTC. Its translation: CSVTMANYGYTF.

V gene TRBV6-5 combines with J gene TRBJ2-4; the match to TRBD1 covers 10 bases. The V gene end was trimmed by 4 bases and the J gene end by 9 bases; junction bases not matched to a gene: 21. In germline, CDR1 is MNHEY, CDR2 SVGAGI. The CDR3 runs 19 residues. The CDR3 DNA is TGTGCCAGCAGTTTCAATCCTTATACCGGGACAGGGGACATGGGCATTCAGTACTTC. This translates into CASSFNPYTGTGDMGIQYF.

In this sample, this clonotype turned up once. For the CDR3, the DNA is TGCAGTGCTAGAGATCAGGACGAAGCTAACTATGGCTACACCTTC. Its protein product is CSARDQDEANYGYTF. The gene calls are TRBV20-1 and TRBJ1-2; no clear D. The CDR3 extends over 15 amino acids. CDR1 is DFQATT and CDR2 is SNEGSKA in the germline V gene (reference sequence). The ends were cut back, 0 bases at V and 0 bases at J, with 11 bases in the middle.